The T cell receptor beta chain described here comes from a study of T cell changes during pregnancy in multiple sclerosis. CDR1 MGHRA and CDR2 YSYEKL come from the germline V gene. V lost 1 base and J lost 0, with 11 bases in between. This CDR3 has 16 amino acids. This clone came up once. Only in-frame clones appear in the TCRdb table, and some are missing; sequencing was by immunoSEQ multiplex PCR. This sample carries tens of thousands of clones, roughly 92% of them seen once, and the ten largest clones take about 0.73%. The chain couples TRBV4-1 to TRBJ2-3; TRBD2 might be the D (6 bases). Sample: CD4+ T cells from peripheral blood mononuclear cells, taken in the first trimester of pregnancy. This sequence originates from a female donor with multiple sclerosis, enrolled in a pregnancy study. The CDR3 loop is CASSQVGSGSTDTQYF. CDR3 nucleotide sequence: TGCGCCAGCAGCCAAGTTGGTAGCGGTAGCACAGATACGCAGTATTTT.